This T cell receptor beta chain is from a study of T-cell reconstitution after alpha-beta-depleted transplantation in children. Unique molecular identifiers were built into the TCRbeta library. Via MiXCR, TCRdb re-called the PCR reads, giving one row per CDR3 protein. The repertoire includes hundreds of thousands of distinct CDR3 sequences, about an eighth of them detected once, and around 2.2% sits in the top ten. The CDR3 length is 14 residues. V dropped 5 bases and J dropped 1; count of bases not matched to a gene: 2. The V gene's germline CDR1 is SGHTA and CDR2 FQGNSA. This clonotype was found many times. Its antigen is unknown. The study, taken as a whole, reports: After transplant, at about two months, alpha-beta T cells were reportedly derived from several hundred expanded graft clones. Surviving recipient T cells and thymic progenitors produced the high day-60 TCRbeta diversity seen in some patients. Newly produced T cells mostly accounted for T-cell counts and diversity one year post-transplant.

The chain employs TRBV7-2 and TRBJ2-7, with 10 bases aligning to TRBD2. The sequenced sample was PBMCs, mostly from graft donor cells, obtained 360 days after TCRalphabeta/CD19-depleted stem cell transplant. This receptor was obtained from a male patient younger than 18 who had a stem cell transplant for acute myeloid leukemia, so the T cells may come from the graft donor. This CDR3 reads CASSPSGGSYEQYF. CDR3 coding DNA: TGTGCCAGCAGCCCTAGCGGGGGATCCTACGAGCAGTACTTC.